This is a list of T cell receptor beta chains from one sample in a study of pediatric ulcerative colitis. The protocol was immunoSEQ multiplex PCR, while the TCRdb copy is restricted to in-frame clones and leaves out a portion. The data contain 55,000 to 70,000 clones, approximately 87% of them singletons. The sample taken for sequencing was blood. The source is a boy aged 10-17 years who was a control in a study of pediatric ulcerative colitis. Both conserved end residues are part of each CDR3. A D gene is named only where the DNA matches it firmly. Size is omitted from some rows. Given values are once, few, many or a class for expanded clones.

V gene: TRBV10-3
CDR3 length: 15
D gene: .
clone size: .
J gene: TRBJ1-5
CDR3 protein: CAISEEAGGDQPQHF
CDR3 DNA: TGTGCCATCAGTGAGGAGGCAGGCGGTGATCAGCCCCAGCATTTT

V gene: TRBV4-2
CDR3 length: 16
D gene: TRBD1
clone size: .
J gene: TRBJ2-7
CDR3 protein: CASSQEGEGQGYEQYF
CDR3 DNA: TGTGCCAGCAGCCAAGAAGGGGAAGGACAGGGGTACGAGCAGTACTTC

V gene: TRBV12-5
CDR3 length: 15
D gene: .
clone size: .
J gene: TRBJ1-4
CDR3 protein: CASGLGQLTNEKLFF
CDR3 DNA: TGTGCTAGTGGTTTGGGACAGCTCACTAATGAAAAACTGTTTTTT

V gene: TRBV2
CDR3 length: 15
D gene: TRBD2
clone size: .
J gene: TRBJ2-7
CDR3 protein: CASSVAGGGSYEQYF
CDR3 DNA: TGTGCCAGCAGTGTGGCTGGGGGGGGCTCCTACGAGCAGTACTTC

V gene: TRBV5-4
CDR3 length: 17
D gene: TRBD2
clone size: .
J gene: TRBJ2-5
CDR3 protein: CASSLSRELAGLETQYF
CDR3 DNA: TGTGCCAGCAGCTTAAGCCGGGAACTAGCGGGGTTGGAGACCCAGTACTTC

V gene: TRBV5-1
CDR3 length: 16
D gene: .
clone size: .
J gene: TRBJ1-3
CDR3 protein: CASSVTGPQTGNTIYF
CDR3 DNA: TGCGCCAGCAGCGTCACGGGACCCCAAACTGGAAACACCATATATTTT

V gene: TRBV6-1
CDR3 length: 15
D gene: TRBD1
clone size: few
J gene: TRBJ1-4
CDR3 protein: CASSEWGTGDEKLFF
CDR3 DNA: TGTGCCAGCAGTGAATGGGGGACAGGGGATGAAAAACTGTTTTTT

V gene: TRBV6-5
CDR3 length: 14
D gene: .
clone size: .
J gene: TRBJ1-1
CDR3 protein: CASMSGLRNTEAFF
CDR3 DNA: TGTGCCAGCATGAGTGGGCTTAGGAACACTGAAGCTTTCTTT

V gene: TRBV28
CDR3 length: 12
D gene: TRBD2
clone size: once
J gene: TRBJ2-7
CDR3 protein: CATGGREYEQYF
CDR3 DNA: TGTGCCACCGGTGGGAGGGAATACGAGCAGTACTTC

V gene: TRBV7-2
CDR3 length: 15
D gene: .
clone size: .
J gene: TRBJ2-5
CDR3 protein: CASSLGDSRAETQYF
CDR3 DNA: TGTGCCAGCAGCTTAGGGGACTCACGGGCGGAGACCCAGTACTTC

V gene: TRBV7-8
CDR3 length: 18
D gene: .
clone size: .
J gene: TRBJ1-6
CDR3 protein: CASSLEPRGRRGVATLHF
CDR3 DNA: TGTGCCAGCAGCTTAGAGCCCCGAGGGCGACGCGGGGTTGCGACCCTCCACTTT

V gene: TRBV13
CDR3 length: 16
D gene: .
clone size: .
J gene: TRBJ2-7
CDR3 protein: CASSLEMTESSYEQYF
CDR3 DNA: TGTGCCAGCAGCTTAGAGATGACAGAAAGCTCCTACGAGCAGTACTTC

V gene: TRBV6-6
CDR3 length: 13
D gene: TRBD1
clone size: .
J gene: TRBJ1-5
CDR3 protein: CASSTGQNQPQHF
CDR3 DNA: TGTGCCAGCAGCACGGGACAGAATCAGCCCCAGCATTTT

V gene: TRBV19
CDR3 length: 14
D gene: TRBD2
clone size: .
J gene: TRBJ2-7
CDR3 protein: CASSIASGSYEQYF
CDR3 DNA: TGTGCCAGTAGTATCGCTAGCGGGTCCTACGAGCAGTACTTC